Below, 30 T cell receptor beta chains from the same sample are listed, as sequenced in a study of blood T cell repertoires in COVID-19 (dated by TCRdb to the early 2020s). Library preparation was by the immunoSEQ multiplex PCR assay. Entries here come from immuneACCESS through TCRdb and include only in-frame sequences with V and J called. Some clones fail to appear in such tables; in the studies checked, an unresolved V gene covers under half of the shortfall, and the cause of the remainder is unknown. Counted in this sample were 150,000 to 200,000 clones; almost 85% of them appeared once. More than 9.5% of the sample is taken by the ten largest. Sequencing input: PBMCs or T cells enriched from blood (not recorded which). These receptors came from a man aged 50 or older who had recovered from COVID-19.

The V gene is TRBV7-3, the J gene TRBJ2-7; TRBD2 might be the D (6 bases). This CDR3 contains 13 residues. V was clipped by 4 bases and J by 6 bases, with 13 bases between them. Germline V gene data show CDR1 as SGHTA and CDR2 as FQGTGA. CDR3 amino acids: CASSSEGRGEQYF. The CDR3 nucleotides are TGTGCCAGCAGCTCGGAGGGGAGAGGCGAGCAGTACTTC.

The chain employs TRBV11-2 and TRBJ1-6, with D perhaps matching TRBD1 (6 bases). The V end was cut by 3 bases, the J end by 7 bases, with 16 bases between. The germline gives CDR1 SGHAT, CDR2 FQNNGV. The CDR3 contains 16 residues. Here the CDR3 reads CASSLGGQMGNSPLHF. The CDR3 DNA follows: TGTGCCAGCAGCTTGGGCGGACAGATGGGGAATTCACCCCTCCACTTT.

The chain joins TRBV6-5 to TRBJ1-1; D might be TRBD1 (5 bases). The CDR3 spans 16 residues. V was shortened by 0 bases and J by 0 bases, with 11 bases between the two germline ends. The germline gives CDR1 MNHEY, CDR2 SVGAGI. CDR3 DNA: TGTGCCAGCAGTTACTCGCCAGGGTACGTGAACACTGAAGCTTTCTTT. This encodes CASSYSPGYVNTEAFF.

This chain connects TRBV5-1 to TRBJ2-5, with D perhaps TRBD2 (5 bases). V was trimmed by 4 bases and J by 1 base, leaving 14 bases between them. Germline CDR1 and CDR2: SGHRS and YFSETQ. The CDR3 is 15 residues long. As DNA, the CDR3 is TGCGCCAGCAGCGACCCCCGGGATTCCCAAGAGACCCAGTACTTC. Encoded protein: CASSDPRDSQETQYF. The full variable domain, its missing parts supplied by reference TRBV5-1 and TRBJ2-5, is KAGVTQTPRYLIKTRGQQVTLSCSPISGHRSVSWYQQTPGQGLQFLFEYFSETQRNKGNFPGRFSGRQFSNSRSEMNVSTLELGDSALYLCASSDPRDSQETQYFGPGTRLLVL.

The chain uses TRBV19 and TRBJ2-5; 9 bases map to TRBD1. The V gene's germline CDR1 is LNHDA and CDR2 SQIVND (reference sequence). The V segment lost 1 base and the J segment 1 base; nucleotides outside the gene matches: 4. The CDR3 has 16 residues. The CDR3 DNA is TGTGCCAGTAGTATAGTGCCGGGACAGGGCCAAGAGACCCAGTACTTC. Amino acids: CASSIVPGQGQETQYF.

This chain links TRBV14 with TRBJ2-7, with TRBD1 identical over 7 bases. The CDR3 covers 14 residues. The germline CDR1 and CDR2 sequences are SGHDN and FVKESK. V trimming: 1 base; J trimming: 2 bases; junction bases outside the gene matches: 2. Here the CDR3 DNA reads TGTGCCAGCAGCCAAGGACAGGGTCCCTACGAGCAGTACTTC. It codes for CASSQGQGPYEQYF.

This chain connects TRBV6-5 to TRBJ2-7; D remains ambiguous. The CDR3 has 12 amino acids. Germline-derived CDR1 and CDR2 are MNHEY and SVGAGI. V was cut by 6 bases and J by 1 base, with 7 bases left in between. The CDR3 here is CASRAESYEQYF. In DNA form, the CDR3 reads TGTGCCAGCAGGGCAGAATCCTACGAGCAGTACTTC.

The chain employs TRBV29-1 and TRBJ1-1; tentatively, D is TRBD1 (6 bases). Germline V gives CDR1 SQVTM, CDR2 ANQGSEA. This CDR3 comprises 12 residues. The V and J ends lost 4 bases and 2 bases respectively, with 8 bases between them. As DNA, the CDR3 is TGCAGCGTTGGGGGGCTTAACACTGAAGCTTTCTTT. Translation gives CSVGGLNTEAFF.

This sequence joins TRBV7-9 and TRBJ2-1, with 9 bases aligning to TRBD1. The germline gives CDR1 SEHNR, CDR2 FQNEAQ (reference sequence). There are 15 residues in the CDR3. J gave up 0 bases and V 8 bases, and 5 bases lay outside the gene matches. Here the CDR3 reads CASLQGASSYNEQFF. The CDR3, as DNA: TGTGCCAGCCTACAGGGGGCGAGCTCCTACAATGAGCAGTTCTTC.

The chain is built from TRBV5-4 and TRBJ2-5; D perhaps matches TRBD2 (5 bases). Germline CDR1 SGHNT, CDR2 YYREEE (reference sequence). Trimming cost V 0 bases and J 5 bases, with 11 bases left between them. The CDR3 sequence is 14 residues long. CDR3 region: CASSLGATGETQYF. The DNA of the CDR3 is TGTGCCAGCAGCTTGGGAGCCACGGGGGAGACCCAGTACTTC.

The V call is TRBV28, the J call TRBJ1-6, with 8 bases matching TRBD1. Germline lookup yields CDR1 MDHEN and CDR2 SYDVKM. The CDR3 runs 17 residues. V dropped 3 bases and J dropped 1; count of bases not matched to a gene: 5. The CDR3 coding sequence is TGTGCCAGCAGTTTCATTGGACAGGGTTCCTATAATTCACCCCTCCACTTT. Translating gives CASSFIGQGSYNSPLHF.

This clone came up a few times. The V call is TRBV29-1, the J call TRBJ2-7; 9 bases map to TRBD1. This CDR3 has 12 amino acids. CDR1 is SQVTM, CDR2 ANQGSEA, per germline. The ends lost 6 bases at V and 4 bases at J; junction bases unmatched: 4. For the CDR3, the DNA is TGCAGCGTCGGGACAGGGAGGTACGAGCAGTACTTC. Protein product: CSVGTGRYEQYF.

This rearrangement joins TRBV6-5 to TRBJ2-2, with 8 bases that match TRBD2. Germline values: CDR1 MNHEY, CDR2 SVGAGI. Germline trimming cut 8 bases from V and 5 bases from J; bases unmatched to any gene: 10. The CDR3 extends over 15 amino acids. The CDR3 nucleotides read TGTGCCAGCGATAAGGAGCGGGAGTGGACCGGGGAGCTGTTTTTT. Encoded protein: CASDKEREWTGELFF.

The gene calls are TRBV5-6 and TRBJ2-7; possible D gene TRBD2, 7 bases. Germline V gene lookup returns CDR1 SGHDT and CDR2 YYEEEE. The CDR3 contains 14 residues. With 4 bases removed from V and 5 bases from J, the gap between germline ends came to 16 bases. CDR3 in amino acids: CASSLRGGANEQYF. DNA of the CDR3: TGTGCCAGCAGCCTAAGGGGGGGTGCGAACGAGCAGTACTTC.

CDR3: CASSFSIRTGFYNSPLHF. The CDR3 DNA reads as TGTGCCAGCAGCTTTTCCATCCGGACAGGTTTTTATAATTCACCCCTCCACTTT. The chain couples TRBV5-6 to TRBJ1-6; TRBD1 aligns across 7 bases. CDR1 and CDR2 (germline): SGHDT, YYEEEE. The trim removed 2 bases at V and 4 bases at J, leaving 12 bases unmatched. The CDR3 runs to 18 residues.

The chain employs TRBV9 and TRBJ2-5; a weak D match, TRBD1 (6 bases). Germline lookup yields CDR1 SGDLS and CDR2 YYNGEE. The ends were cut back, 0 bases at V and 0 bases at J, with 9 bases in the middle. This CDR3 is 15 amino acids long. Here the CDR3 DNA reads TGTGCCAGCAGCGTAGCTACAGGGCACCAAGAGACCCAGTACTTC. It codes for CASSVATGHQETQYF.

The chain combines TRBV7-2 with TRBJ1-5; 9 nucleotides line up with TRBD1. Trimming at V came to 5 bases and at J to 6 bases, leaving 8 bases not matched to a gene. CDR3 length equals 15 residues. Germline loops: CDR1 SGHTA, CDR2 FQGNSA. The CDR3 nucleotides are TGTGCCAGCAGCCTAGGGACAGGGTTCGGTCAGCCCCAGCATTTT. Translation gives CASSLGTGFGQPQHF.

The V and J genes are TRBV5-1 and TRBJ2-7; 8 positions match TRBD2. Unmatched junction bases numbered 19, after V lost 4 bases and J lost 7 bases. CDR1 is SGHRS, CDR2 YFSETQ, per germline. The length of the CDR3 is 17 residues. The CDR3 DNA is TGCGCCAGCAGCCCCGGTTTAAGGGTAGCGGGGTCCTGGGAGCAGTACTTC. Translating gives CASSPGLRVAGSWEQYF.

The rearrangement uses TRBV9 and TRBJ2-5, with 7 bases that match TRBD1. This CDR3 comprises 13 residues. With 0 bases clipped from V and 4 bases from J, the junction kept 0 bases outside the gene matches. In germline, CDR1 is SGDLS, CDR2 YYNGEE. CDR3 coding DNA: TGTGCCAGCAGCGTAGCAGGGGGAGAGACCCAGTACTTC. It is translated as CASSVAGGETQYF. Based on the CDR3 plus reference TRBV9 and TRBJ2-5, the full variable domain is DSGVTQTPKHLITATGQRVTLRCSPRSGDLSVYWYQQSLDQGLQFLIQYYNGEERAKGNILERFSAQQFPDLHSELNLSSLELGDSALYFCASSVAGGETQYFGPGTRLLVL.

V gene TRBV28 combines with J gene TRBJ2-7; D perhaps matches TRBD1 (6 bases). V lost 6 bases and J lost 2, with 14 bases in between. The CDR3 contains 14 residues. The germline V gene encodes CDR1 MDHEN and CDR2 SYDVKM. CDR3 in DNA: TGTGCCAGCAGGCAGGTGACAGGACCCTACGAGCAGTACTTC. Its protein is CASRQVTGPYEQYF.

This rearrangement joins TRBV20-1 to TRBJ2-1, with 14 bases lining up with TRBD2. There are 19 residues in the CDR3. J lost 7 bases, V lost 3 bases, and 17 bases had no gene match. Germline V gene data show CDR1 as DFQATT and CDR2 as SNEGSKA (reference sequence). CDR3 nucleotides: TGCAGTGCTAGTGGGGCGGGACTAGCGGGGGAGCGGGTTTGGAATGAGCAGTTCTTC. Its translation: CSASGAGLAGERVWNEQFF.

The chain is built from TRBV28 and TRBJ2-7; D is possibly TRBD1 (6 bases). V lost 9 bases, J lost 0 bases, and 12 bases lay in between. CDR1 is MDHEN, CDR2 SYDVKM, per germline. The CDR3 consists of 13 residues. This chain's CDR3 is CASNNRASYEQYF. Written as DNA, the CDR3 is TGTGCCAGTAATAACAGGGCCTCCTACGAGCAGTACTTC.

The rearrangement links TRBV14 to TRBJ2-7; D not resolved. The CDR3 extends over 14 amino acids. From germline, CDR1 is SGHDN and CDR2 FVKESK. Trimming took off 0 bases at V and 2 bases at J, with 8 bases between the two ends. DNA of the CDR3: TGTGCCAGCAGCCAAGAACGCAGGACCTACGAGCAGTACTTC. Translation gives CASSQERRTYEQYF.

The V and J genes are TRBV10-3 and TRBJ2-2; D unclear. The CDR3 sequence is 13 residues long. V was trimmed by 3 bases and J by 1 base, leaving 3 bases between them. Germline V gene data show CDR1 as ENHRY and CDR2 as SYGVKD. The DNA for the CDR3 is TGTGCCATCAGTGACAGGAACACCGGGGAGCTGTTTTTT. Residues: CAISDRNTGELFF.

This CDR3 reads CASSIRQGNQPQHF. In DNA, the CDR3 is TGTGCCAGTAGTATCCGGCAGGGCAATCAGCCCCAGCATTTT. This chain uses TRBV19 with TRBJ1-5, with D uncertain. Per germline, CDR1 LNHDA and CDR2 SQIVND (reference sequence). V was shortened by 3 bases and J by 2 bases, with 8 bases between the two germline ends. The CDR3 runs 14 residues. Complete variable domain (other parts from reference TRBV19 and TRBJ1-5): DGGITQSPKYLFRKEGQNVTLSCEQNLNHDAMYWYRQDPGQGLRLIYYSQIVNDFQKGDIAEGYSVSREKKESFPLTVTSAQKNPTAFYLCASSIRQGNQPQHFGDGTRLSIL.

V is TRBV19 and J is TRBJ2-1, with 7 bases matching TRBD2. Losses at the gene ends were 1 base for V and 8 bases for J; bases not matched to a gene: 5. CDR1 LNHDA and CDR2 SQIVND come from the germline V gene (reference sequence). The CDR3 spans 14 residues. The CDR3 DNA reads TGTGCCAGTAGTATAGGGCCTAGCGGCTATGAGCAGTTCTTC. Encoded protein: CASSIGPSGYEQFF. Together with reference TRBV19 and TRBJ2-1, the CDR3 gives the full variable domain: DGGITQSPKYLFRKEGQNVTLSCEQNLNHDAMYWYRQDPGQGLRLIYYSQIVNDFQKGDIAEGYSVSREKKESFPLTVTSAQKNPTAFYLCASSIGPSGYEQFFGPGTRLTVL.

V and J are TRBV5-4 and TRBJ1-4; a weak D match, TRBD1 (6 bases). CDR3 length: 16 amino acids. The V gene's germline CDR1 is SGHNT and CDR2 YYREEE (reference sequence). V shed 4 bases and J shed 6 bases, with 19 bases lying between them. CDR3 in amino acids: CASSPGLGGGHEKLFF. CDR3 in DNA: TGTGCCAGCAGCCCCGGATTAGGGGGAGGGCATGAAAAACTGTTTTTT. The full variable domain, rest sourced from reference TRBV5-4 and TRBJ1-4, is ETGVTQSPTHLIKTRGQQVTLRCSSQSGHNTVSWYQQALGQGPQFIFQYYREEENGRGNFPPRFSGLQFPNYSSELNVNALELDDSALYLCASSPGLGGGHEKLFFGSGTQLSVL.

V and J are TRBV30 and TRBJ2-6; 9 nucleotides line up with TRBD1. CDR1 GTSNPN and CDR2 SVGIG come from the germline V gene (reference sequence). The CDR3 is 17 amino acids. The trim removed 2 bases at V and 4 bases at J, leaving 9 bases unmatched. The DNA of the CDR3 is TGTGCCTGGAGTTCGGGACAGGGATTCTCCGGGGCCAACGTCCTGACTTTC. It specifies CAWSSGQGFSGANVLTF. Using reference TRBV30 and TRBJ2-6 for the parts outside the CDR3, the full variable domain is SQTIHQWPATLVQPVGSPLSLECTVEGTSNPNLYWYRQAAGRGLQLLFYSVGIGQISSEVPQNLSASRPQDRQFILSSKKLLLSDSGFYLCAWSSGQGFSGANVLTFGAGSRLTVL.

This chain uses TRBV10-3 with TRBJ2-5, with 7 bases identical to TRBD1. Unmatched junction bases numbered 5, after V lost 5 bases and J lost 2 bases. This CDR3 contains 14 residues. Per the germline V gene, CDR1 is ENHRY and CDR2 is SYGVKD. The CDR3 nucleotides are TGTGCCATCAGTCAGGGCAGGGGGCAAGAGACCCAGTACTTC. Amino acid sequence: CAISQGRGQETQYF.

The chain is built from TRBV7-8 and TRBJ2-5, with 9 bases identical to TRBD2. Germline CDR1 SGHVS, CDR2 FQNEAQ. The length of the CDR3 is 12 residues. Trimming cost V 5 bases and J 13 bases; bases outside gene matches: 8. CDR3 amino acids: CASSTASGIMYF. CDR3 coding DNA: TGTGCCAGCAGCACAGCTAGCGGGATTATGTACTTC.